The next 31 T cell receptor beta chains were all read from a single sample in a study of T cells in localized non-small cell lung cancer. This table comes from immunoSEQ multiplex PCR, and its TCRdb copy is limited to in-frame clones, with some not included. This sample has 20,000 to 25,000 clones; more than 75% occur once, and the top ten carry 9% to 15%. The sample in question was PBMCs, obtained before any cancer treatment. Receptors were obtained from a man between 40 and 75 years old with stage II squamous cell lung carcinoma.

The rearrangement uses TRBV30 and TRBJ2-7; no firm D call. This CDR3 contains 13 residues. The germline CDR1 and CDR2 sequences are GTSNPN and SVGIG (reference sequence). Trimming stripped 1 base from V and 7 bases from J, with 14 bases between. This CDR3 reads CAWSEGPNQEQYF. CDR3 nucleotide sequence: TGTGCCTGGAGTGAAGGACCAAACCAGGAGCAGTACTTC.

The chain has TRBV5-1 and TRBJ1-1, with D unclear. This CDR3 region has 15 residues. Trimming removed 0 bases at V and 1 base at J, with 10 bases between. CDR1 SGHRS and CDR2 YFSETQ come from the germline V gene. CDR3 nucleotides: TGCGCCAGCAGCTTGGTGGGTTTTGGGAACACTGAAGCTTTCTTT. It yields the protein CASSLVGFGNTEAFF. The full variable domain, completed using reference TRBV5-1 and TRBJ1-1, is KAGVTQTPRYLIKTRGQQVTLSCSPISGHRSVSWYQQTPGQGLQFLFEYFSETQRNKGNFPGRFSGRQFSNSRSEMNVSTLELGDSALYLCASSLVGFGNTEAFFGQGTRLTVV.

The chain uses TRBV5-1 and TRBJ2-5; 11 nucleotides line up with TRBD2. The V segment lost 6 bases and the J segment 0 bases; nucleotides outside the gene matches: 4. This CDR3 has 15 residues. Germline CDR1 SGHRS, CDR2 YFSETQ. This CDR3 is CASTIAGGYQETQYF. CDR3 DNA sequence: TGCGCCAGCACCATAGCGGGGGGGTACCAAGAGACCCAGTACTTC.

The chain combines TRBV25-1 with TRBJ1-2, with D possibly TRBD1 on 6 matching bases. Trimming shortened V by 8 bases and J by 4 bases, and 11 bases separated the two germline ends. CDR3 length equals 12 residues. The germline gives CDR1 MGHDK, CDR2 SYGVNS. CDR3 amino acids: CASRGQVYGYTF. The CDR3 region has the DNA TGTGCCAGCCGGGGACAAGTCTATGGCTACACCTTC.

The chain recombines TRBV7-9 with TRBJ2-1; no clear D. Germline V gives CDR1 SEHNR, CDR2 FQNEAQ (reference sequence). The V end lost 0 bases, the J end lost 8 bases, and 5 bases lay between the germline ends. The CDR3 is made up of 12 amino acids. CDR3 protein: CASSLADYEQFF. CDR3 nucleotide sequence: TGTGCCAGCAGCTTAGCCGACTATGAGCAGTTCTTC.

The V call is TRBV6-1, the J call TRBJ1-5; D may be TRBD1 (5 bases). The CDR3 length is 15 residues. Per germline, CDR1 MNHNS and CDR2 SASEGT. The ends were cut back, 2 bases at V and 4 bases at J, with 12 bases in the middle. CDR3 sequence: CASSERRAGNQPQHF. The CDR3 DNA is TGTGCCAGCAGTGAACGAAGGGCAGGGAATCAGCCCCAGCATTTT.

This chain uses TRBV5-6 with TRBJ1-1; no firm D call. The CDR3 extends over 14 amino acids. V was trimmed by 0 bases and J by 0 bases, leaving 6 bases between them. Germline values: CDR1 SGHDT, CDR2 YYEEEE. The CDR3 spells CASSLGRLNTEAFF. The CDR3 DNA follows: TGTGCCAGCAGCTTGGGGCGGCTGAACACTGAAGCTTTCTTT.

This clone was seen a single time. The chain has TRBV15 and TRBJ2-3; TRBD1 agrees at 10 bases. This CDR3 has 15 amino acids. Germline assignment: CDR1 LNHNV and CDR2 YYDKDF (reference sequence). The J segment lost 4 bases and the V segment lost 4 bases, leaving 5 bases of the junction unmatched. CDR3 in amino acids: CATSTRTGGADTQYF. The CDR3 DNA follows: TGTGCCACCAGCACCCGGACAGGGGGGGCAGATACGCAGTATTTT.

In regard to this clone: A much larger clone differs by one base, so this may be a read error. The gene calls are TRBV6-5 and TRBJ1-1; TRBD1 agrees at 9 bases. Trimming cost V 5 bases and J 1 base; bases outside gene matches: 2. Germline CDR1 reads MNHEY; CDR2 reads SVGAGI. The CDR3 spans 14 residues. The CDR3 loop is CASSTGGRNTEAFF. The CDR3, as DNA: TGTGCCAGCAGTACAGGGGGCAGGAACACTGAAGCTTTCTTT.

The V call is TRBV15, the J call TRBJ2-1; D is ambiguous. CDR1 is LNHNV, CDR2 YYDKDF, per germline (reference sequence). V was shortened by 0 bases and J by 9 bases, with 6 bases between the two germline ends. The CDR3 is 12 residues long. CDR3 bases: TGTGCCACCAGCAGAGATTGGAGTGAGCAGTTCTTC. It translates to CATSRDWSEQFF.

This chain joins TRBV6-5 and TRBJ2-7, with D perhaps assigned TRBD1 or TRBD2 (5 bases each). There are 11 residues in the CDR3. Deletions cut 1 base from V and 7 bases from J, with 5 bases between. Germline V gene sequence: CDR1 MNHEY, CDR2 SVGAGI. CDR3 sequence (DNA): TGTGCCAGCAGTTACTGGGGGGAGCAGTACTTC. Its translation is CASSYWGEQYF.

V usage is TRBV19 and J usage is TRBJ2-4, with D possibly being TRBD1 (7 bases). In germline, CDR1 is LNHDA, CDR2 SQIVND (reference sequence). The CDR3 runs 16 residues. V was clipped by 0 bases and J by 8 bases, with 17 bases between them. CDR3 loop: CASSIDRGDSSDIQYF. CDR3 bases: TGTGCCAGTAGTATAGATAGGGGGGACAGTAGTGACATTCAGTACTTC.

V gene TRBV2 combines with J gene TRBJ1-1; D is perhaps TRBD1 (5 bases). Germline V lookup: CDR1 SNHLY, CDR2 FYNNEI. Trimming removed 2 bases from V and 1 base from J, with 8 bases in between. The CDR3 runs to 14 residues. CDR3 protein: CASSELGENTEAFF. Written as DNA, the CDR3 is TGTGCCAGCAGTGAATTGGGGGAGAACACTGAAGCTTTCTTT.

Note on this clone: This CDR3 is also generated by other DNA sequences in the sample. The chain joins TRBV4-2 to TRBJ2-3; D is undetermined. Trimming removed 0 bases at V and 3 bases at J, with 13 bases between. Germline loops: CDR1 LGHNA, CDR2 YNFKEQ. The CDR3 contains 16 residues. In nucleotides, the CDR3 is TGTGCCAGCAGCCAAGAGACGCCCCCGCGGACAGATACGCAGTATTTT. Translating it yields CASSQETPPRTDTQYF.

The CDR3 region has the DNA TGTGCCAGCAGCCTCTTTACAGGGACCTTCTCTGGAAACACCATATATTTT. This codes for CASSLFTGTFSGNTIYF. The V and J genes are TRBV5-6 and TRBJ1-3; perhaps TRBD1 as D (6 bases). CDR1 and CDR2 (germline): SGHDT, YYEEEE. The CDR3 loop spans 17 amino acids. Trimming took off 4 bases at V and 0 bases at J, with 17 bases between the two ends.

The chain is built from TRBV11-3 and TRBJ2-1; 7 positions agree with TRBD2. V shed 4 bases, J shed 3 bases, and the junction held 6 bases outside the gene matches. The CDR3 contains 15 residues. Germline loops: CDR1 SGHNT, CDR2 YENEEA. CDR3 sequence (DNA): TGTGCCAGCAGCTCGGGACTACTTGACTACAATGAGCAGTTCTTC. It codes for CASSSGLLDYNEQFF.

The CDR3 DNA reads TGCGCCAGCAGCCGCGCGGGACAGGGCTCCTACGAGCAGTACTTC. Translated: CASSRAGQGSYEQYF. The chain carries TRBV5-1 and TRBJ2-7, with 9 positions matching TRBD1. This CDR3 spans 15 amino acids. From germline, CDR1 is SGHRS and CDR2 YFSETQ. Germline trimming cut 4 bases from V and 0 bases from J; bases unmatched to any gene: 5.

J is TRBJ2-3 and V is TRBV14; D not resolved. The germline V and J ends were trimmed by 2 bases and 14 bases, with 14 bases remaining between them. This CDR3 has 12 amino acids. Per germline, CDR1 SGHDN and CDR2 FVKESK. In DNA form, the CDR3 reads TGTGCCAGCAGCCAACTTGGCATGAAGAGGTATTTT. It encodes CASSQLGMKRYF. The whole variable domain, filled in from reference TRBV14 and TRBJ2-3, reads EAGVTQFPSHSVIEKGQTVTLRCDPISGHDNLYWYRRVMGKEIKFLLHFVKESKQDESGMPNNRFLAERTGGTYSTLKVQPAELEDSGVYFCASSQLGMKRYFGPGTRLTVL.

About this clone: At one end the junction does not follow the germline gene, possibly because of a read error. Here the CDR3 reads CASSRDYGGKETQYF. DNA for the CDR3: TGTGCTAGCAGCCGAGATTACGGTGGAAAAGAGACCCAGTACTTC. The V call is TRBV7-7, the J call TRBJ2-5; D remains ambiguous. There are 15 residues in the CDR3. CDR1 is SSHAT, CDR2 FNYEAQ, per germline (reference sequence).

This sequence joins TRBV18 and TRBJ2-5; D unresolved. CDR1 and CDR2 (germline): KGHSH, LQKENI. The V and J ends lost 2 bases and 4 bases respectively, with 5 bases between them. This CDR3 comprises 12 residues. CDR3 nucleotide sequence: TGTGCCAGCTCACCAAATAGAGAGACCCAGTACTTC. As protein: CASSPNRETQYF.

The rearrangement links TRBV6-5 to TRBJ2-7, with D perhaps TRBD2 (7 bases). This CDR3 has 15 amino acids. The V end was cut by 6 bases, the J end by 0 bases, with 15 bases between. Germline CDR1 is MNHEY and CDR2 is SVGAGI. CDR3 in amino acids: CASRRMAGASYEQYF. The CDR3 DNA is TGTGCCAGCAGGCGTATGGCGGGGGCCTCCTACGAGCAGTACTTC.

The chain is built from TRBV6-5 and TRBJ2-6; 8 nucleotides match TRBD2. This CDR3 has 14 residues. Trimming removed 7 bases from V and 5 bases from J; junction bases left unmatched: 4. Germline CDR1 MNHEY, CDR2 SVGAGI. CDR3 nucleotide sequence: TGTGCCAGCACCCCGGGGGGGAGGGCCAACGTCCTGACTTTC. It yields the protein CASTPGGRANVLTF.

V and J are TRBV6-6 and TRBJ2-1, with 9 positions matching TRBD2. V trimming: 6 bases; J trimming: 3 bases; junction bases outside the gene matches: 6. Per the germline V gene, CDR1 is MNHNY and CDR2 is SVGAGI (reference sequence). The CDR3 runs to 15 residues. The CDR3 here is CASRQLAGSYNEQFF. CDR3 nucleotides: TGTGCCAGCAGACAACTAGCGGGTAGCTACAATGAGCAGTTCTTC.

The CDR3 sequence is CASIGTLELPGYTF. The CDR3 region has the DNA TGTGCCAGCATCGGGACACTCGAACTACCTGGCTACACCTTC. V is TRBV11-2 and J is TRBJ1-2, with D possibly TRBD1 on 6 matching bases. Between the trimmed V and J ends, which lost 7 bases and 7 bases, there was a span of 19 bases. The germline V gene encodes CDR1 SGHAT and CDR2 FQNNGV. The CDR3 length is 14 residues.

The count of this clone is one. The chain links TRBV2 to TRBJ2-7; D is uncertain. This CDR3 is built from 11 residues. In germline, CDR1 is SNHLY, CDR2 FYNNEI. Trimming left V 7 bases short and J 4 bases short, with 8 bases between. CDR3 bases: TGTGCCAGCAAAGGCGCGTACGAGCAGTACTTC. Protein: CASKGAYEQYF.

The chain links TRBV6-6 to TRBJ2-3, with 12 positions matching TRBD2. This CDR3 has 14 residues. CDR1 MNHNY and CDR2 SVGAGI come from the germline V gene (reference sequence). The ends lost 7 bases at V and 3 bases at J; junction bases unmatched: 2. The DNA for the CDR3 is TGTGCCAGCACCGGGACTAGCGGGACAGATACGCAGTATTTT. Translation: CASTGTSGTDTQYF.

The rearrangement links TRBV18 to TRBJ2-6; 12 bases fit TRBD2. The junction had 4 bases not matched to a gene; V was cut back by 1 base and J by 3 bases. Per germline, CDR1 KGHSH and CDR2 LQKENI. The CDR3 spans 18 residues. The CDR3 DNA reads TGTGCCAGCTCACCACGACTAGCGGGAGAGTTTGGGGCCAACGTCCTGACTTTC. This sequence encodes CASSPRLAGEFGANVLTF.

The CDR3 protein is CASSFEGGGNIQYF. The CDR3 DNA follows: TGTGCCAGCAGCTTTGAGGGCGGGGGTAACATTCAGTACTTC. The rearrangement uses TRBV7-9 and TRBJ2-4; 7 nucleotides match TRBD2. The V gene end was trimmed by 3 bases and the J gene end by 7 bases; junction bases not matched to a gene: 6. This CDR3 has 14 amino acids. Germline V gene data show CDR1 as SEHNR and CDR2 as FQNEAQ (reference sequence).

The V and J genes are TRBV5-4 and TRBJ1-2, with TRBD1 matching over 8 bases. Per germline, CDR1 SGHNT and CDR2 YYREEE (reference sequence). Trimming at V came to 4 bases and at J to 6 bases, leaving 5 bases not matched to a gene. This CDR3 spans 13 amino acids. The CDR3: CASSLDRVDGYTF. DNA for the CDR3: TGTGCCAGCAGCCTGGACAGGGTTGATGGCTACACCTTC.

The genes are TRBV5-1 and TRBJ2-5, with TRBD1 matching 9 bases. This CDR3 contains 15 residues. V lost 4 bases and J lost 4; bases outside the gene matches: 8. Germline V CDR1 and CDR2: SGHRS, YFSETQ. The CDR3 DNA sequence: TGCGCCAGCAGCCTCGCCGGGACAGGGTCAGAGACCCAGTACTTC. Residues: CASSLAGTGSETQYF.

This clone was seen only once. The chain has TRBV5-4 and TRBJ2-6; D unresolved. Germline CDR1 reads SGHNT; CDR2 reads YYREEE (reference sequence). CDR3 length: 15 amino acids. Trimming removed 0 bases at V and 0 bases at J, with 4 bases between. The CDR3 nucleotides read TGTGCCAGCAGCTTGGACACCTCTGGGGCCAACGTCCTGACTTTC. As protein: CASSLDTSGANVLTF.